The rows below give T cell receptor beta chains drawn from one sample of a study of OX40 agonist ivuxolimab in advanced cancers. Generated by immunoSEQ multiplex PCR, the TCRdb table keeps only in-frame clones and is missing some. The data contain 87,000 or so clones, about 83% of them singletons. The sample here was CD4+ or CD8+ T cells sorted from blood, taken in a trial of the OX40 agonist ivuxolimab. Receptors were obtained from an adult with an advanced solid tumor such as melanoma, head and neck, liver or kidney cancer. CDR3s include the opening cysteine and the closing phenylalanine or tryptophan. Each record gives: D gene, clone size, CDR3 length, V gene, J gene, CDR3 DNA, CDR3 protein. The D gene is left open where the match is weak. The size entry is marked missing in some rows and otherwise reads once, few, many or a size class.

d_call: TRBD2
clone_size: NA
cdr3_length: 16
v_call: TRBV19
j_call: TRBJ2-1
cdr3_nt: TGTGCCAGTAGCACCCGCGGGGGAGGCGCCTACAATGAGCAGTTCTTC
cdr3_aa: CASSTRGGGAYNEQFF

d_call: NA
clone_size: NA
cdr3_length: 11
v_call: TRBV7-2
j_call: TRBJ2-3
cdr3_nt: TGTGCCAGCAGCTTGTTGGTTACGCAGTATTTT
cdr3_aa: CASSLLVTQYF

d_call: NA
clone_size: once
cdr3_length: 15
v_call: TRBV21-1
j_call: TRBJ1-2
cdr3_nt: TGTGCCAGCAGCAAAGATGGAGGGATCGACTATGGCTACACCTTC
cdr3_aa: CASSKDGGIDYGYTF

d_call: TRBD1
clone_size: NA
cdr3_length: 13
v_call: TRBV6-5
j_call: TRBJ1-2
cdr3_nt: TGTGCCAGTTCTCGGACAGGGGGAGATGGCTACACCTTC
cdr3_aa: CASSRTGGDGYTF

d_call: TRBD2
clone_size: NA
cdr3_length: 17
v_call: TRBV9
j_call: TRBJ2-3
cdr3_nt: TGTGCCAGCAGCGTAGCTGGCGGACTAGCGGGAACAGATACGCAGTATTTT
cdr3_aa: CASSVAGGLAGTDTQYF

d_call: TRBD1
clone_size: NA
cdr3_length: 15
v_call: TRBV18
j_call: TRBJ2-1
cdr3_nt: TGTGCCAGCTCATTTAGGGACAGCCCCTACAATGAGCAGTTCTTC
cdr3_aa: CASSFRDSPYNEQFF

d_call: NA
clone_size: NA
cdr3_length: 14
v_call: TRBV5-6
j_call: TRBJ1-2
cdr3_nt: TGTGCCAGCAACGCCTGGCAGGGGTATTTTGGCTACACCTTC
cdr3_aa: CASNAWQGYFGYTF

d_call: NA
clone_size: NA
cdr3_length: 11
v_call: TRBV7-2
j_call: TRBJ1-2
cdr3_nt: TGTGCCAGCAGCTTAGGCGGGGGCTACACCTTC
cdr3_aa: CASSLGGGYTF

d_call: TRBD1
clone_size: NA
cdr3_length: 14
v_call: TRBV19
j_call: TRBJ1-2
cdr3_nt: TGTGCCAGTAGCCTGAGGGACAGGAACTATGGCTACACCTTC
cdr3_aa: CASSLRDRNYGYTF

d_call: NA
clone_size: once
cdr3_length: 11
v_call: TRBV27
j_call: TRBJ2-7
cdr3_nt: TGTGCCCGCCAGGGGAGGGACGAGCAGTACTTC
cdr3_aa: CARQGRDEQYF

d_call: NA
clone_size: NA
cdr3_length: 12
v_call: TRBV19
j_call: TRBJ2-7
cdr3_nt: TGTGCCAGTAGAGGGCCCTCCTACGAGCAGTACTTC
cdr3_aa: CASRGPSYEQYF

d_call: TRBD2
clone_size: NA
cdr3_length: 15
v_call: TRBV7-2
j_call: TRBJ2-7
cdr3_nt: TGTGCCAGCAGCTCGCGTAGCGGGAGGGACTACGAGCAGTACTTC
cdr3_aa: CASSSRSGRDYEQYF

d_call: NA
clone_size: NA
cdr3_length: 12
v_call: TRBV9
j_call: TRBJ2-2
cdr3_nt: TGTGCCAGCAGCGTAGGTACCGGGGAGCTGTTTTTT
cdr3_aa: CASSVGTGELFF

d_call: NA
clone_size: NA
cdr3_length: 13
v_call: TRBV7-9
j_call: TRBJ1-5
cdr3_nt: TGTGCCAGCAGCTTAGGAGATAATCAGCCCCAGCATTTT
cdr3_aa: CASSLGDNQPQHF

d_call: NA
clone_size: NA
cdr3_length: 17
v_call: TRBV7-2
j_call: TRBJ2-3
cdr3_nt: TGTGCCAGCAGCGTTACCGGGACAGCGGGGCCCACAGATACGCAGTATTTT
cdr3_aa: CASSVTGTAGPTDTQYF

d_call: NA
clone_size: NA
cdr3_length: 13
v_call: TRBV7-7
j_call: TRBJ2-3
cdr3_nt: TGTGCCAGCAGCCGTGGGACGGCAGATACGCAGTATTTT
cdr3_aa: CASSRGTADTQYF

d_call: TRBD2
clone_size: NA
cdr3_length: 15
v_call: TRBV5-4
j_call: TRBJ2-7
cdr3_nt: TGTGCCAGCAGCTTAGGCGGGGGGGCCGGGTACGAGCAGTACTTC
cdr3_aa: CASSLGGGAGYEQYF

d_call: NA
clone_size: NA
cdr3_length: 16
v_call: TRBV11-3
j_call: TRBJ2-1
cdr3_nt: TGTGCCAGCAGCCCCTCCTCTGGCGGAATCTACAATGAGCAGTTCTTC
cdr3_aa: CASSPSSGGIYNEQFF

d_call: TRBD1
clone_size: NA
cdr3_length: 16
v_call: TRBV7-2
j_call: TRBJ2-3
cdr3_nt: TGTGCCAGCAGCCCCACAGGGGCGGACCCCCGCGATACGCAGTATTTT
cdr3_aa: CASSPTGADPRDTQYF

d_call: NA
clone_size: NA
cdr3_length: 16
v_call: TRBV5-1
j_call: TRBJ2-3
cdr3_nt: TGCGCCAGCGGACCCCGGGTTGGGCCTAGCACAGATACGCAGTATTTT
cdr3_aa: CASGPRVGPSTDTQYF

d_call: NA
clone_size: NA
cdr3_length: 15
v_call: TRBV27
j_call: TRBJ2-6
cdr3_nt: TGTGCCAGCAGCGGACGGACCTCTGGGGCCAACGTCCTGACTTTC
cdr3_aa: CASSGRTSGANVLTF

d_call: TRBD1
clone_size: few
cdr3_length: 15
v_call: TRBV30
j_call: TRBJ2-7
cdr3_nt: TGTGCCTGGAGAGCCGACAGGGGGCCCTCCTACGAGCAGTACTTC
cdr3_aa: CAWRADRGPSYEQYF

d_call: NA
clone_size: NA
cdr3_length: 13
v_call: TRBV10-2
j_call: TRBJ2-7
cdr3_nt: TGCGCCAGCAGTGACTCCCCCCCCTACGAGCAGTACTTC
cdr3_aa: CASSDSPPYEQYF

d_call: NA
clone_size: NA
cdr3_length: 15
v_call: TRBV9
j_call: TRBJ2-1
cdr3_nt: TGTGCCAGCAGCAAAGTTACAGGGAGGGCCAATGAGCAGTTCTTC
cdr3_aa: CASSKVTGRANEQFF

d_call: NA
clone_size: NA
cdr3_length: 10
v_call: TRBV29-1
j_call: TRBJ2-7
cdr3_nt: TGCAGCGTTAAGACCAACGAGCAGTACTTC
cdr3_aa: CSVKTNEQYF

d_call: NA
clone_size: NA
cdr3_length: 11
v_call: TRBV11-2
j_call: TRBJ2-7
cdr3_nt: TGTGCCAGCAGCTTAGGGACGGAGCAGTACTTC
cdr3_aa: CASSLGTEQYF

d_call: TRBD2
clone_size: NA
cdr3_length: 14
v_call: TRBV5-6
j_call: TRBJ2-3
cdr3_nt: TGTGCCAGCACCGGACTAGCGGGGATAGATACGCAGTATTTT
cdr3_aa: CASTGLAGIDTQYF

d_call: TRBD1
clone_size: NA
cdr3_length: 15
v_call: TRBV7-3
j_call: TRBJ1-1
cdr3_nt: TGTGCCAGCAGCTCGGACAGGGGCGCGGACACTGAAGCTTTCTTT
cdr3_aa: CASSSDRGADTEAFF

d_call: TRBD1
clone_size: once
cdr3_length: 13
v_call: TRBV11-3
j_call: TRBJ2-7
cdr3_nt: TGTGCCAGCAGTTGGACAGGGGATAACGAGCAGTACTTC
cdr3_aa: CASSWTGDNEQYF

d_call: NA
clone_size: NA
cdr3_length: 14
v_call: TRBV5-1
j_call: TRBJ1-6
cdr3_nt: TGCGCCAGCAGCTGGACTTTTCTGGATTCACCCCTCCACTTT
cdr3_aa: CASSWTFLDSPLHF

d_call: NA
clone_size: NA
cdr3_length: 15
v_call: TRBV6-6
j_call: TRBJ2-3
cdr3_nt: TGTGCCAGCAGCTCCCCGGGACTGGGTCGGAGTACGCAGTATTTT
cdr3_aa: CASSSPGLGRSTQYF

d_call: NA
clone_size: few
cdr3_length: 16
v_call: TRBV4-1
j_call: TRBJ1-3
cdr3_nt: TGCGCCAGCAGCCAAGAGGGACGGATCTCTGGAAACACCATATATTTT
cdr3_aa: CASSQEGRISGNTIYF

d_call: TRBD2
clone_size: NA
cdr3_length: 15
v_call: TRBV7-9
j_call: TRBJ2-3
cdr3_nt: TGTGCCAGCAGACTGGCGGGGGGCGGCACAGATACGCAGTATTTT
cdr3_aa: CASRLAGGGTDTQYF

d_call: NA
clone_size: NA
cdr3_length: 13
v_call: TRBV11-2
j_call: TRBJ2-1
cdr3_nt: TGTGCCAGCAGCTTAGATCGCGACAATGAGCAGTTCTTC
cdr3_aa: CASSLDRDNEQFF

d_call: NA
clone_size: once
cdr3_length: 14
v_call: TRBV10-2
j_call: TRBJ2-7
cdr3_nt: TGCGCCAGCAGTGAGTTGGGGGCACCCTACGAGCAGTACTTC
cdr3_aa: CASSELGAPYEQYF

d_call: NA
clone_size: NA
cdr3_length: 12
v_call: TRBV11-2
j_call: TRBJ2-3
cdr3_nt: TGTGCCAGCAGCTTAGGGGATAATACGCAGTATTTT
cdr3_aa: CASSLGDNTQYF

d_call: NA
clone_size: NA
cdr3_length: 13
v_call: TRBV19
j_call: TRBJ2-2
cdr3_nt: TGTGCCAGTAGTATATGGGGGACCGGGGAGCTGTTTTTT
cdr3_aa: CASSIWGTGELFF

d_call: TRBD2
clone_size: NA
cdr3_length: 15
v_call: TRBV5-1
j_call: TRBJ2-1
cdr3_nt: TGCGCCAGCAGCTTGACAGCGGGAGTATACGATGAGCAGTTCTTC
cdr3_aa: CASSLTAGVYDEQFF

d_call: NA
clone_size: NA
cdr3_length: 14
v_call: TRBV7-2
j_call: TRBJ2-5
cdr3_nt: TGTGCCAGCACCGCTTTTGGATCGCAAGAGACCCAGTACTTC
cdr3_aa: CASTAFGSQETQYF

d_call: NA
clone_size: NA
cdr3_length: 13
v_call: TRBV18
j_call: TRBJ1-1
cdr3_nt: TGTGCCAGCTCACAAGGGTCGAACACTGAAGCTTTCTTT
cdr3_aa: CASSQGSNTEAFF